This T cell receptor beta chain was captured in a study of CD8 T cells in ankylosing spondylitis. Study observations and caveats: Apparently characteristic of ankylosing spondylitis blood was a TCR beta motif (fewer than ten highly homologous variants). Reactive arthritis synovial fluid and blood previously showed some of these motif variants. Reportedly, matched ankylosing spondylitis synovial fluid was significantly enriched for disease-linked clones.

Quantitative 5'-RACE with molecular barcodes was used to make the TCR beta libraries. Via MiXCR, TCRdb re-called the 5' RACE reads, giving one row per CDR3 protein. The data contain more than 300,000 distinct CDR3 sequences, around a tenth of them singletons. This clonotype was observed many times. What it binds is not known. With V trimmed by 2 bases and J by 6 bases, 13 bases remained unmatched. The CDR3 totals 16 residues. Germline values: CDR1 MNHEY, CDR2 SVGAGI. The TCR comes from a female donor with ankylosing spondylitis or in good health (not recorded which). Sequencing was done on a sample of blood, either unsorted or a sorted T cell fraction (not recorded which). V is TRBV6-5 and J is TRBJ2-7; 7 bases are a match to TRBD2. Written as DNA, the CDR3 is TGTGCCAGCAGTTACATTTCGGGCAGGGAGGGCTCCGAGCAGTACTTC. Translation: CASSYISGREGSEQYF.